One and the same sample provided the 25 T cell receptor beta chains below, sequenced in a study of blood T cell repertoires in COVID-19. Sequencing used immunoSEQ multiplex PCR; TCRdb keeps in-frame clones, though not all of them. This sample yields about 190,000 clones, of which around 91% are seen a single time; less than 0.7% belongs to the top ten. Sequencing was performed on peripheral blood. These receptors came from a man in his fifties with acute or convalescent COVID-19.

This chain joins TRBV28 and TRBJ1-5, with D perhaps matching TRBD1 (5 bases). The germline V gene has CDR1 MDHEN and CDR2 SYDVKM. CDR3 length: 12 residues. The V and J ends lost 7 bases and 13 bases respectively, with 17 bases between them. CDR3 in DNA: TGTGCCAGCACCAGCCCCGACAGTGCGCAGCATTTT. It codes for CASTSPDSAQHF. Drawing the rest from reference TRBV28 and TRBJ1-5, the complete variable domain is DVKVTQSSRYLVKRTGEKVFLECVQDMDHENMFWYRQDPGLGLRLIYFSYDVKMKEKGDIPEGYSVSREKKERFSLILESASTNQTSMYLCASTSPDSAQHFGDGTRLSIL.

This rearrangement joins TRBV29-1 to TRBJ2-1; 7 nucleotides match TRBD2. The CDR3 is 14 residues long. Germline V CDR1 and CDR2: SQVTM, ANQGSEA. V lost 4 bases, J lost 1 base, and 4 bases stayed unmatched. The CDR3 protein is CSVGGGLSYNEQFF. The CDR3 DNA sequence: TGCAGCGTTGGGGGGGGTCTATCCTACAATGAGCAGTTCTTC.

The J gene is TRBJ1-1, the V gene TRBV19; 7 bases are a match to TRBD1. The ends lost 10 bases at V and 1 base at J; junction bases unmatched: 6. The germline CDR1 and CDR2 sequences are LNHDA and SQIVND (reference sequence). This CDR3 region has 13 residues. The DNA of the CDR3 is TGTGCCATTAGACGACAGGGGAACACTGAAGCTTTCTTT. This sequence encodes CAIRRQGNTEAFF. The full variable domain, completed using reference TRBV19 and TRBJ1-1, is DGGITQSPKYLFRKEGQNVTLSCEQNLNHDAMYWYRQDPGQGLRLIYYSQIVNDFQKGDIAEGYSVSREKKESFPLTVTSAQKNPTAFYLCAIRRQGNTEAFFGQGTRLTVV.

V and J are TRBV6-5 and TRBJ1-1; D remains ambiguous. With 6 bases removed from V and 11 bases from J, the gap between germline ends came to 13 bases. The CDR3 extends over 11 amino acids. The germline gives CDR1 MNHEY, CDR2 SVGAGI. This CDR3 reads CASSGGGGAFF. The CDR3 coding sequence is TGTGCCAGCAGCGGAGGCGGCGGGGCTTTCTTT.

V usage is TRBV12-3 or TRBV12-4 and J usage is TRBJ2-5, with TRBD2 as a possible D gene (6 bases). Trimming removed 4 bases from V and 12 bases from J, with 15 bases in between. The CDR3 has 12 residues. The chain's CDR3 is CASSSTGVTKYF. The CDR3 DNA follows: TGTGCCAGCAGTTCAACGGGGGTGACGAAGTACTTC.

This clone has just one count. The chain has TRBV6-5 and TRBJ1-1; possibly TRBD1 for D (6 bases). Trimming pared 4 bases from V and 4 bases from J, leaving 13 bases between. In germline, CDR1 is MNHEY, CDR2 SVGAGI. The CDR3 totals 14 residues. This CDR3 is CASSLSTGFTEAFF. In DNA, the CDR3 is TGTGCCAGCAGTTTATCTACAGGGTTCACTGAAGCTTTCTTT.

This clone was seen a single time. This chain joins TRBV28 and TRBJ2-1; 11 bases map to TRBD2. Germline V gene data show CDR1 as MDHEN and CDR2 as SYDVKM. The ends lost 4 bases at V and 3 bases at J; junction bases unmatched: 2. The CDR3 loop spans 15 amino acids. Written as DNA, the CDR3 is TGTGCCAGCAGTTCCGGGACTAGCGGCTACAATGAGCAGTTCTTC. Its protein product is CASSSGTSGYNEQFF.

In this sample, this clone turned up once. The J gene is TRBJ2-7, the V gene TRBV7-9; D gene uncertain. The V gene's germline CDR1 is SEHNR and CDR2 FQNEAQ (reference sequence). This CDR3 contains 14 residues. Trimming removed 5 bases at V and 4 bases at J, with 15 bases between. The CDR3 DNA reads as TGTGCCAGCAGCCCCCGTGATAACACATACGAGCAGTACGTC. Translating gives CASSPRDNTYEQYV.

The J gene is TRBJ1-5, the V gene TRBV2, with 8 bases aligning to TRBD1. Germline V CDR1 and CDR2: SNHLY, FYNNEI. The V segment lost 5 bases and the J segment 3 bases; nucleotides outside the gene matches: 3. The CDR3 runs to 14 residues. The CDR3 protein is CASSRQGYNQPQHF. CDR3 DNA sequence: TGTGCCAGCAGTAGACAGGGGTACAATCAGCCCCAGCATTTT.

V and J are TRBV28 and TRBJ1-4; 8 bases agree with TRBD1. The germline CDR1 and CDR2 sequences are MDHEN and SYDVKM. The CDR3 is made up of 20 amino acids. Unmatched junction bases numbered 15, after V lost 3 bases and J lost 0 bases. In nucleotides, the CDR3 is TGTGCCAGCAGTTTCCCTAGACAGGGGACCCGGACATCAACTAATGAAAAACTGTTTTTT. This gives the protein CASSFPRQGTRTSTNEKLFF.

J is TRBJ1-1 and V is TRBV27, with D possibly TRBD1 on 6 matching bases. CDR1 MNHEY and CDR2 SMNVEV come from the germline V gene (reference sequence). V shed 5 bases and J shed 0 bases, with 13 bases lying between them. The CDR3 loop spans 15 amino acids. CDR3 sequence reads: CASSARDTMNTEAFF. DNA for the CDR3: TGTGCCAGCAGTGCCCGGGACACGATGAACACTGAAGCTTTCTTT.

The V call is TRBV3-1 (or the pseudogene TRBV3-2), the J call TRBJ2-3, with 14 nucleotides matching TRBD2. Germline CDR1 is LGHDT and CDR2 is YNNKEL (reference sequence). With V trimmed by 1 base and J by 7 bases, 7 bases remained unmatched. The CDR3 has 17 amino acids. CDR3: CASSQVGGLAGEYTQYF. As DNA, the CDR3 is TGTGCCAGCAGCCAAGTGGGGGGACTAGCGGGAGAGTATACGCAGTATTTT.

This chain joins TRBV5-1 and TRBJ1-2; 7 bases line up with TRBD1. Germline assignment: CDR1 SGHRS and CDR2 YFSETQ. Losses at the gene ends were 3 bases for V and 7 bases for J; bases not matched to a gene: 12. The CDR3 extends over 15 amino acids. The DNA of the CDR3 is TGCGCCAGCAGCTCCGGGACAGCGAGACCAAGTGGCTACACCTTC. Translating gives CASSSGTARPSGYTF.

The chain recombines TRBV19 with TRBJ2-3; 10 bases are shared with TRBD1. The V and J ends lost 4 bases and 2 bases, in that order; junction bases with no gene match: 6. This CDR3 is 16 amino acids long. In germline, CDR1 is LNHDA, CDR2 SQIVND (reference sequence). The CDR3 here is CASSRGTGATTDTQYF. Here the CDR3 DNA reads TGTGCCAGTAGTAGGGGGACAGGGGCAACCACAGATACGCAGTATTTT.

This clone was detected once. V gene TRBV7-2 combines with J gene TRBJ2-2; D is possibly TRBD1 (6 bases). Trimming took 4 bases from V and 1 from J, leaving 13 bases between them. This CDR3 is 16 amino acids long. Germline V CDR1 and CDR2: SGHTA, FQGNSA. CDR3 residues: CASSSITGLNTGELFF. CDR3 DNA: TGTGCCAGCAGCTCAATTACAGGGTTGAACACCGGGGAGCTGTTTTTT.

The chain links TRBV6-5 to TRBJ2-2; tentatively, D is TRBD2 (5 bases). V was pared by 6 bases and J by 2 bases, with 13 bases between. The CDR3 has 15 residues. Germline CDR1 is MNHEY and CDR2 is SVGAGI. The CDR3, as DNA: TGTGCCAGCAGAGGGCGGGTGCCAAACACCGGGGAGCTGTTTTTT. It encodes CASRGRVPNTGELFF.

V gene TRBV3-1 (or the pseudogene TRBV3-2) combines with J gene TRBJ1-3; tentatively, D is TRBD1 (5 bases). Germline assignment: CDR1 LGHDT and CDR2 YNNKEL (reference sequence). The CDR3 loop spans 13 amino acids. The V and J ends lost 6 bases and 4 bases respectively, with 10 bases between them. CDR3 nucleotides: TGTGCCAGCAGTCAGGGTGGAGGAAACACCATATATTTT. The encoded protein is CASSQGGGNTIYF.

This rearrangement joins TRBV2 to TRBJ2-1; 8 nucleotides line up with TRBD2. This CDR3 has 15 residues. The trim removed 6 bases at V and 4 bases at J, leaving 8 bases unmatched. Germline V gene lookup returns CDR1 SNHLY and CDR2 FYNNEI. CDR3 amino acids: CASSVLAEGYNEQFF. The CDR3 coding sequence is TGTGCCAGCAGCGTACTAGCGGAGGGGTACAATGAGCAGTTCTTC.

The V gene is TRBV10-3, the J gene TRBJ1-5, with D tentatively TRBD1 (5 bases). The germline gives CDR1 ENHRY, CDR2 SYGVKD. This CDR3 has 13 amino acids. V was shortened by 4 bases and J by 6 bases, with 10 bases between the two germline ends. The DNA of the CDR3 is TGTGCCATCAGTGTTAGGGGCGGTCAGCCCCAGCATTTT. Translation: CAISVRGGQPQHF.

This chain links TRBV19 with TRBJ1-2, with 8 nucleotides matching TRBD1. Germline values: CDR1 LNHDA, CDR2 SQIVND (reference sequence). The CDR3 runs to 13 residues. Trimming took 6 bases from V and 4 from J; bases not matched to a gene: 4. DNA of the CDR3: TGTGCCAGTAGGGCAGGGGGCAGCTATGGCTACACCTTC. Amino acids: CASRAGGSYGYTF.

The CDR3 loop is CASSPDRVSYGYTF. The CDR3 DNA sequence: TGTGCCAGCAGTCCGGACAGGGTTAGCTATGGCTACACCTTC. The chain couples TRBV2 to TRBJ1-2, with 8 bases aligning to TRBD1. Germline CDR1 is SNHLY and CDR2 is FYNNEI. V trimming: 5 bases; J trimming: 4 bases; junction bases outside the gene matches: 6. This CDR3 has 14 residues.

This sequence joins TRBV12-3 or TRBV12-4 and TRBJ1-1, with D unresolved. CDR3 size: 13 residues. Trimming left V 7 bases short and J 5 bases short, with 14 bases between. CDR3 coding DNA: TGTGCCAGCACCCCGGCGGATAGAACTGAAGCTTTCTTT. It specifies CASTPADRTEAFF.

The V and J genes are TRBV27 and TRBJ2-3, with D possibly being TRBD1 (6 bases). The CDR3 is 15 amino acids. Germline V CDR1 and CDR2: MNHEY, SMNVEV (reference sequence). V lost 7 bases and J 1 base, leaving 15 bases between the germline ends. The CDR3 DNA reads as TGTGCCAGCACAAAAGCAGGGGCAGGCACAGATACGCAGTATTTT. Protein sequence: CASTKAGAGTDTQYF.

In DNA, the CDR3 is TGTGCCAGCAGAGAGGACAGGAAAGGCAATGAGCAGTTCTTC. Translation gives CASREDRKGNEQFF. This rearrangement joins TRBV25-1 to TRBJ2-1, with TRBD1 matching over 7 bases. V shed 6 bases, J shed 6 bases, and the junction held 8 bases outside the gene matches. CDR3 length equals 14 residues. Per germline, CDR1 MGHDK and CDR2 SYGVNS. Together with reference TRBV25-1 and TRBJ2-1, the CDR3 gives the full variable domain: EADIYQTPRYLVIGTGKKITLECSQTMGHDKMYWYQQDPGMELHLIHYSYGVNSTEKGDLSSESTVSRIRTEHFPLTLESARPSHTSQYLCASREDRKGNEQFFGPGTRLTVL.

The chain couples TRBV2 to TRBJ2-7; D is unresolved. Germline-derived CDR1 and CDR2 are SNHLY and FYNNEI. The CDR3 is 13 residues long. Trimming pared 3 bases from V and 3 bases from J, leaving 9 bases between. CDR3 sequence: CASSEINYYEQYV. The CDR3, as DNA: TGTGCCAGCAGTGAGATCAACTACTACGAGCAGTACGTC.